This TCR beta chain was profiled in a study of OX40 agonist ivuxolimab in advanced cancers. Study observations and caveats: The CD4+ and CD8+ T cells in the blood had expanded clonally by week 6 at 0.1 to 3.0 mg/kg. There were, on average, more expanded clones in CD8+ T cells than in CD4+.

Using immunoSEQ multiplex PCR, the repertoire was profiled, and TCRdb retains in-frame clones only, with some absent. The sample shows roughly 32,000 clones, around 80% of them seen only once. Germline CDR1 SEHNR, CDR2 FQNEAQ (reference sequence). There are 17 residues in the CDR3. V lost 5 bases to trimming and J lost 4 bases, with 23 bases between them. On cycle 4 day 1 and cycle 7 day 1, as well as at baseline, blood was sampled. This clone was picked up a small number of times. The antigen remains undetermined. This TCR was sampled from an adult with an advanced solid tumor such as melanoma, head and neck, liver or kidney cancer. Sequences were derived from CD4+ or CD8+ T cells sorted from blood, sampled in a trial of the OX40 agonist ivuxolimab. This sequence joins TRBV7-9 and TRBJ2-5; D may be TRBD2 (7 bases). The CDR3 loop is CASSRSGMGGGSETQYF. The CDR3 bases are TGTGCCAGCAGCCGCTCCGGTATGGGAGGGGGGTCAGAGACCCAGTACTTC.